Below are 29 T cell receptor beta chains sequenced from a single sample in a study of blood T cell repertoires in COVID-19. Generated by immunoSEQ multiplex PCR, the TCRdb table keeps only in-frame clones and is missing some. This table holds 190,000 or so clones, about 81% found once. The sample was peripheral blood. These receptors were collected from a woman of 80 years or more with COVID-19, enrolled during active disease.

The chain couples TRBV6-5 to TRBJ2-2; tentative D call: TRBD2 (5 bases). V shed 4 bases and J shed 4 bases, with 10 bases lying between them. The CDR3 spans 14 residues. CDR1 MNHEY and CDR2 SVGAGI come from the germline V gene. The CDR3 nucleotides are TGTGCCAGCAGTTCCGGGGTGCCCACCGGGGAGCTGTTTTTT. Amino acids: CASSSGVPTGELFF.

The genes are TRBV3-1 (or the pseudogene TRBV3-2) and TRBJ1-2; 7 bases are shared with TRBD1. CDR3 length equals 14 residues. CDR1 is LGHDT, CDR2 YNNKEL, per germline (reference sequence). Germline trimming cut 3 bases from V and 2 bases from J; bases unmatched to any gene: 3. The CDR3 spells CASSQMGQNYGYTF. CDR3 nucleotides: TGTGCCAGCAGCCAGATGGGACAGAACTATGGCTACACCTTC.

The chain carries TRBV9 and TRBJ1-5; D possibly corresponds to TRBD1 (6 bases). V lost 0 bases to trimming and J lost 5 bases, with 18 bases between them. CDR1 and CDR2 (germline): SGDLS, YYNGEE. The CDR3 is 17 residues long. The CDR3 region has the DNA TGTGCCAGCAGCGTAGGGTCGGGGGGCATGGGCCATCAGCCCCAGCATTTT. Translation gives CASSVGSGGMGHQPQHF.

V gene TRBV24-1 combines with J gene TRBJ2-3, with D possibly matching TRBD2 (6 bases). The germline V gene has CDR1 KGHDR and CDR2 SFDVKD. With 3 bases removed from V and 12 bases from J, the gap between germline ends came to 12 bases. This CDR3 region has 12 residues. This CDR3 reads CATSDGGSDQYF. DNA of the CDR3: TGTGCCACCAGTGATGGAGGGTCGGACCAGTATTTT.

The rearrangement uses TRBV9 and TRBJ2-1; 10 bases line up with TRBD2. Looked up from germline, CDR1 is SGDLS and CDR2 is YYNGEE. The CDR3 has 18 amino acids. V dropped 0 bases and J dropped 0; count of bases not matched to a gene: 6. CDR3 sequence reads: CASSVGLAGASSYNEQFF. CDR3 DNA sequence: TGTGCCAGCAGCGTAGGCCTAGCGGGAGCTAGCTCCTACAATGAGCAGTTCTTC.

The V and J genes are TRBV27 and TRBJ1-6; 7 nucleotides match TRBD1. V shed 6 bases, J shed 6 bases, and the junction held 11 bases outside the gene matches. The CDR3 has 16 residues. Germline V CDR1 and CDR2: MNHEY, SMNVEV (reference sequence). The CDR3 reads CASRAFGTAPNSPLHF. Here the CDR3 DNA reads TGTGCCAGCAGAGCCTTTGGGACAGCTCCTAATTCACCCCTCCACTTT.

V is TRBV15 and J is TRBJ2-5; a possible D gene is TRBD2 (6 bases). Germline loops: CDR1 LNHNV, CDR2 YYDKDF (reference sequence). CDR3 length: 13 residues. The V end lost 0 bases, the J end lost 7 bases, and 9 bases lay between the germline ends. DNA for the CDR3: TGTGCCACCAGCAGAGATCACGGGGGGACCCAGTACTTC. It encodes CATSRDHGGTQYF.

The chain has TRBV30 and TRBJ2-1; D remains ambiguous. Germline values: CDR1 GTSNPN, CDR2 SVGIG (reference sequence). Trimming left V 7 bases short and J 6 bases short, with 10 bases between. This CDR3 has 11 residues. CDR3 in amino acids: CASASFNEQFF. As DNA, the CDR3 is TGTGCCTCCGCGTCTTTCAATGAGCAGTTCTTC.

The chain uses TRBV18 and TRBJ2-7; D is possibly TRBD2 (5 bases). CDR1 KGHSH and CDR2 LQKENI come from the germline V gene. This CDR3 spans 15 amino acids. V shed 3 bases and J shed 4 bases, with 16 bases lying between them. This chain's CDR3 is CASSPPNRGSYEQYF. Here the CDR3 DNA reads TGTGCCAGCTCACCCCCGAATCGGGGTTCGTACGAGCAGTACTTC.

J is TRBJ2-1 and V is TRBV11-2, with D maybe TRBD2 (5 bases). V was pared by 1 base and J by 7 bases, with 11 bases between. The CDR3 extends over 14 amino acids. Germline lookup yields CDR1 SGHAT and CDR2 FQNNGV. In nucleotides, the CDR3 is TGTGCCAGCAGCTTAGCTTTAGCGTCTAATGAGCAGTTCTTC. This codes for CASSLALASNEQFF.

As DNA, the CDR3 is TGTGCCTGGAGTGTTGGAGGGTCTAACTATGGCTACACCTTC. The encoded protein is CAWSVGGSNYGYTF. The chain links TRBV30 to TRBJ1-2, with D uncertain. The CDR3 runs to 14 residues. V was cut by 0 bases and J by 0 bases, with 8 bases left in between. The V gene's germline CDR1 is GTSNPN and CDR2 SVGIG (reference sequence).

The rearrangement joins TRBV7-2 to TRBJ2-7, with no clear D. The V and J ends lost 8 bases and 0 bases respectively, with 17 bases between them. The CDR3 covers 15 residues. Per germline, CDR1 SGHTA and CDR2 FQGNSA. The CDR3, as DNA: TGTGCCAGCTCTTTGGGCTTTTTAAACTCCTACGAGCAGTACTTC. This codes for CASSLGFLNSYEQYF.

This chain connects TRBV4-1 to TRBJ2-7, with 8 positions matching TRBD2. Germline CDR1 MGHRA, CDR2 YSYEKL. This CDR3 is 15 amino acids long. V lost 4 bases, J lost 5 bases, and 10 bases stayed unmatched. The CDR3 sequence is CASSPLAGWVDEQYF. The CDR3 DNA reads TGCGCCAGCAGCCCATTAGCGGGGTGGGTGGACGAGCAGTACTTC.

V is TRBV28 and J is TRBJ2-7; the D gene is possibly TRBD2 (5 bases). Germline CDR1 reads MDHEN; CDR2 reads SYDVKM. Trimming pared 3 bases from V and 0 bases from J, leaving 9 bases between. The CDR3 runs 14 residues. This chain's CDR3 is CASSFGVGSYEQYF. For the CDR3, the DNA is TGTGCCAGCAGTTTCGGGGTGGGCTCCTACGAGCAGTACTTC.

A single count supports this clone. The V call is TRBV19, the J call TRBJ1-4; D is undetermined. Per germline, CDR1 LNHDA and CDR2 SQIVND (reference sequence). The CDR3 contains 13 residues. V gave up 6 bases and J gave up 7 bases, with 12 bases separating them. CDR3 in amino acids: CASSARLGEKLFF. CDR3 DNA sequence: TGTGCCAGTAGCGCCAGACTAGGTGAAAAACTGTTTTTT.

The V and J genes are TRBV19 and TRBJ1-4; the D is unclear. This CDR3 has 13 residues. Germline V CDR1 and CDR2: LNHDA, SQIVND (reference sequence). V was cut by 5 bases and J by 8 bases, with 12 bases left in between. The CDR3 sequence is CASSLQVREKLFF. CDR3 nucleotide sequence: TGTGCCAGTAGTTTGCAGGTCCGGGAAAAACTGTTTTTT. Based on the CDR3 plus reference TRBV19 and TRBJ1-4, the full variable domain is DGGITQSPKYLFRKEGQNVTLSCEQNLNHDAMYWYRQDPGQGLRLIYYSQIVNDFQKGDIAEGYSVSREKKESFPLTVTSAQKNPTAFYLCASSLQVREKLFFGSGTQLSVL.

V is TRBV30 and J is TRBJ1-1; TRBD1 matches at 11 bases. Germline CDR1 GTSNPN, CDR2 SVGIG (reference sequence). The CDR3 is 13 residues long. Unmatched junction bases numbered 0, after V lost 5 bases and J lost 1 base. The chain's CDR3 is CAWGTGGNTEAFF. CDR3 in DNA: TGTGCCTGGGGGACAGGGGGGAACACTGAAGCTTTCTTT.

The CDR3, as DNA: TGTGCCAGCAGTTTATATGCGGGAGGGGAGACCTACGAGCAGTACTTC. Translated: CASSLYAGGETYEQYF. This rearrangement joins TRBV27 to TRBJ2-7, with TRBD2 matching over 9 bases. Trimming cost V 1 base and J 2 bases; bases outside gene matches: 6. Germline V lookup: CDR1 MNHEY, CDR2 SMNVEV (reference sequence). The CDR3 is 16 residues long.

The chain couples TRBV6-5 to TRBJ2-3, with no clear D. CDR3 length: 13 residues. Trimming pared 8 bases from V and 2 bases from J, leaving 11 bases between. Germline assignment: CDR1 MNHEY and CDR2 SVGAGI. The CDR3: CASLMKNTDTQYF. CDR3 nucleotide sequence: TGTGCCAGCCTAATGAAGAACACAGATACGCAGTATTTT.

The rearrangement links TRBV7-9 to TRBJ1-4; 8 positions agree with TRBD1. This CDR3 has 15 amino acids. Germline CDR1 SEHNR, CDR2 FQNEAQ (reference sequence). The V segment lost 1 base and the J segment 8 bases; nucleotides outside the gene matches: 6. The CDR3 DNA is TGTGCCAGCAGCTTAGGGTCAGGGGGCGGCGAAAAACTGTTTTTT. It translates to CASSLGSGGGEKLFF.

The gene calls are TRBV15 and TRBJ2-6, with 11 nucleotides matching TRBD2. The CDR3 has 18 amino acids. CDR1 LNHNV and CDR2 YYDKDF come from the germline V gene (reference sequence). J gave up 0 bases and V 3 bases, and 4 bases lay outside the gene matches. The chain's CDR3 is CATSSPLAGGSGANVLTF. The DNA of the CDR3 is TGTGCCACCAGCAGCCCCCTAGCGGGAGGCTCTGGGGCCAACGTCCTGACTTTC. Together with reference TRBV15 and TRBJ2-6, the CDR3 gives the full variable domain: DAMVIQNPRYQVTQFGKPVTLSCSQTLNHNVMYWYQQKSSQAPKLLFHYYDKDFNNEADTPDNFQSRRPNTSFCFLDIRSPGLGDTAMYLCATSSPLAGGSGANVLTFGAGSRLTVL.

The rearrangement links TRBV7-9 to TRBJ2-3, with 8 positions matching TRBD2. The CDR3 length is 16 residues. CDR1 and CDR2 (germline): SEHNR, FQNEAQ (reference sequence). The J segment lost 1 base and the V segment lost 1 base, leaving 4 bases of the junction unmatched. CDR3 sequence reads: CASSLVSGRGTDTQYF. In DNA, the CDR3 is TGTGCCAGCAGCTTAGTCTCCGGGAGGGGCACAGATACGCAGTATTTT.

The chain uses TRBV12-3 or TRBV12-4 and TRBJ2-3; unclear D gene. This CDR3 contains 13 residues. V was clipped by 5 bases and J by 0 bases, with 6 bases between them. The CDR3 DNA sequence: TGTGCCAGCAGTGTCGGGAGCACAGATACGCAGTATTTT. Amino acids: CASSVGSTDTQYF.

The V and J genes are TRBV7-9 and TRBJ1-2; D gene uncertain. The CDR3 length is 13 residues. Trimming took 7 bases from V and 6 from J, leaving 15 bases between them. From germline, CDR1 is SEHNR and CDR2 FQNEAQ (reference sequence). The CDR3, as DNA: TGTGCCAGCACCCTACTAGCCGGGGATGGCTACACCTTC. It yields the protein CASTLLAGDGYTF.

This chain connects TRBV6-5 to TRBJ2-4; D is ambiguous. V was cut by 0 bases and J by 0 bases, with 6 bases left in between. Germline V gives CDR1 MNHEY, CDR2 SVGAGI. The CDR3 consists of 15 residues. The CDR3 protein is CASSYSSLAKNIQYF. The DNA for the CDR3 is TGTGCCAGCAGTTACTCGTCCCTAGCCAAAAACATTCAGTACTTC.

This chain links TRBV2 with TRBJ1-1, with 10 positions matching TRBD1. The CDR3 contains 16 residues. Per the germline V gene, CDR1 is SNHLY and CDR2 is FYNNEI. With 3 bases clipped from V and 3 bases from J, the junction kept 7 bases outside the gene matches. The chain's CDR3 is CASSDRTGGTDTEAFF. The CDR3 DNA sequence: TGTGCCAGCAGTGATAGGACAGGGGGAACGGACACTGAAGCTTTCTTT. The variable domain in full, with the rest retrieved from reference TRBV2 and TRBJ1-1, is EPEVTQTPSHQVTQMGQEVILRCVPISNHLYFYWYRQILGQKVEFLVSFYNNEISEKSEIFDDQFSVERPDGSNFTLKIRSTKLEDSAMYFCASSDRTGGTDTEAFFGQGTRLTVV.

CDR3 amino acids: CASSLRDMNTEAFF. As DNA, the CDR3 is TGTGCCAGTAGCCTCAGGGATATGAACACTGAAGCTTTCTTT. V is TRBV19 and J is TRBJ1-1; maybe TRBD1 (5 bases). This CDR3 is built from 14 residues. The V and J ends lost 6 bases and 0 bases respectively, with 11 bases between them. Germline CDR1 reads LNHDA; CDR2 reads SQIVND (reference sequence).

The genes are TRBV5-4 and TRBJ2-5, with 9 positions matching TRBD2. Trimming removed 3 bases from V and 5 bases from J; junction bases left unmatched: 11. This CDR3 spans 16 amino acids. Germline V gene lookup returns CDR1 SGHNT and CDR2 YYREEE (reference sequence). Here the CDR3 reads CASSSPGREGPETQYF. CDR3 sequence (DNA): TGTGCCAGCAGCTCCCCGGGGCGGGAGGGCCCGGAGACCCAGTACTTC.

The V call is TRBV7-9, the J call TRBJ2-1; the match to TRBD2 covers 11 bases. V was clipped by 2 bases and J by 6 bases; unmatched bases: 0. Germline V gives CDR1 SEHNR, CDR2 FQNEAQ (reference sequence). This CDR3 is built from 14 residues. The CDR3 here is CASSLTSGSNEQFF. The CDR3 nucleotides read TGTGCCAGCAGCTTAACTAGCGGGAGCAATGAGCAGTTCTTC.